What follows describes a single T cell receptor beta chain. As yet, its antigen is unknown. This sample was taken from a study of T cells after posttransplantation cyclophosphamide. Findings and limits, study-wide: Donor CD8+ memory clones often dominated recipient blood repertoires at later times. TRB clonality was highly associated with recipient CMV seropositivity and reactivation. Tissue-infiltrating T cells from skin or gut overlapped little with blood T cells.

Here immunoSEQ multiplex PCR was the method, and the copy in TCRdb shows in-frame clones only, minus some. Seen here are fewer than 3,000 clones, almost 75% observed once, and the top ten hold around a fifth. Sample: PBMCs. The TCR originated in a man under 40 with a blood cancer, CMV-positive, and with a related stem cell donor.

The chain's CDR3 is CASSIGGPELIGTDTQYF. Here the CDR3 DNA reads TGTGCCAGTAGTATCGGGGGTCCCGAGTTGATCGGCACAGATACGCAGTATTTT. The rearrangement links TRBV19 to TRBJ2-3, with a tentative D call TRBD2 (6 bases). Per germline, CDR1 LNHDA and CDR2 SQIVND (reference sequence). This CDR3 comprises 18 residues. The germline V and J ends were trimmed by 3 bases and 1 base, with 20 bases remaining between them.